This T cell receptor beta chain was obtained from a study of spatial heterogeneity in lung cancer. Study in general: For the average unique TCR and UMI combination, more than 8.5 occurrences appeared in raw reads.

TCRdb re-analysed the 5' RACE reads in MiXCR, keeping a single row per CDR3 protein. The repertoire has roughly 79,000 distinct CDR3 sequences, under 8.5% of them found once; the top ten carry about 7%. The time point was: sample taken at primary tumor resection. The roughly 79 donors had untreated early-stage non-small cell lung cancer. Sequencing of whole RNA from tumor, nontumor lung or frozen PBMC involved no sorting. This CDR3 is built from 14 residues. This clonotype has ten or more counts. The material sequenced was PBMCs, taken at surgery. This TCR was recovered from a male donor with early-stage non-small cell lung cancer. The chain couples TRBV21-1 to TRBJ2-7; TRBD1, the table's D call, was not compared with the DNA. TRBV21-1 corresponds to a pseudogene. CDR3: CASSKVGRIYEQYF. The CDR3 nucleotides are TGTGCCAGCAGCAAAGTGGGACGCATCTACGAGCAGTACTTC.